These 30 T cell receptor beta chains were all obtained from the same sample, sequenced in a study of blood T cell repertoires in COVID-19. Produced via immunoSEQ multiplex PCR; TCRdb's table is partial and in-frame only. The sample holds approximately 170,000 clones, over 85% seen once. The source material was peripheral blood. The receptor source for this set is a man in his fifties or sixties with active or convalescent COVID-19.

As regards this clone: This specimen includes other DNA sequences encoding the same CDR3. This chain uses TRBV6-5 with TRBJ1-1; D is possibly TRBD1 (5 bases). V was pared by 2 bases and J by 0 bases, with 10 bases between. Per germline, CDR1 MNHEY and CDR2 SVGAGI. The CDR3 spans 15 residues. The chain's CDR3 is CASSYRGLMNTEAFF. In DNA form, the CDR3 reads TGTGCCAGCAGTTACAGGGGCCTCATGAACACTGAAGCTTTCTTT.

The chain recombines TRBV25-1 with TRBJ1-2, with 8 bases lining up with TRBD1. There are 14 residues in the CDR3. Germline trimming cut 2 bases from V and 8 bases from J; bases unmatched to any gene: 7. Germline lookup yields CDR1 MGHDK and CDR2 SYGVNS. The CDR3 nucleotides read TGTGCCAGCAGTGAACCCGGACAGGGCCGCGGCTACACCTTC. Its protein product is CASSEPGQGRGYTF.

The chain couples TRBV19 to TRBJ1-2, with TRBD1 matching 8 bases. The ends lost 5 bases at V and 4 bases at J; junction bases unmatched: 9. CDR3 length: 15 residues. Germline CDR1 and CDR2: LNHDA and SQIVND (reference sequence). In DNA, the CDR3 is TGTGCCAGTAGTCTCAGGGGGCGAGGAGTCTATGGCTACACCTTC. The encoded protein is CASSLRGRGVYGYTF.

Regarding this clone: This CDR3 is also generated by other DNA sequences in the sample. This chain connects TRBV18 to TRBJ1-5, with TRBD1 matching 10 bases. The germline V gene has CDR1 KGHSH and CDR2 LQKENI. CDR3 length: 14 residues. V lost 3 bases to trimming and J lost 7 bases; unmatched junction nucleotides: 3. This CDR3 reads CASSPGQGNQPQHF. DNA for the CDR3: TGTGCCAGCTCACCGGGACAGGGGAACCAGCCCCAGCATTTT. Using reference TRBV18 and TRBJ1-5 for the parts outside the CDR3, the full variable domain is NAGVMQNPRHLVRRRGQEARLRCSPMKGHSHVYWYRQLPEEGLKFMVYLQKENIIDESGMPKERFSAEFPKEGPSILRIQQVVRGDSAAYFCASSPGQGNQPQHFGDGTRLSIL.

The chain joins TRBV5-1 to TRBJ2-7; 7 bases fit TRBD1. This CDR3 contains 16 residues. Trimming took 3 bases from V and 5 from J; bases not matched to a gene: 14. Germline CDR1 is SGHRS and CDR2 is YFSETQ. CDR3 bases: TGCGCCAGCAGCTCACATTTAACCGGGACAGCTGACGAGCAGTACTTC. This codes for CASSSHLTGTADEQYF.

As DNA, the CDR3 is TGCGCCAGCAGCCGGGAGGGCGCGAACACCGGGGAGCTGTTTTTT. It yields the protein CASSREGANTGELFF. The chain has TRBV4-1 and TRBJ2-2; TRBD2 matches 7 bases. V trimming: 4 bases; J trimming: 0 bases; junction bases outside the gene matches: 2. The germline CDR1 and CDR2 sequences are MGHRA and YSYEKL. This CDR3 is built from 15 residues.

This chain joins TRBV27 and TRBJ2-2, with D possibly being TRBD1 (6 bases). Per germline, CDR1 MNHEY and CDR2 SMNVEV (reference sequence). The CDR3 totals 15 residues. Between the trimmed V and J ends, which lost 6 bases and 4 bases, there was a span of 15 bases. The CDR3: CASSSPGVGTGELFF. CDR3 in DNA: TGTGCCAGCAGCTCTCCAGGGGTTGGCACCGGGGAGCTGTTTTTT.

This clone was recorded once. The J gene is TRBJ2-1, the V gene TRBV18; 8 bases are shared with TRBD2. The CDR3 consists of 17 residues. J was trimmed by 0 bases and V by 3 bases; bases with no gene match: 7. Germline CDR1 reads KGHSH; CDR2 reads LQKENI. CDR3: CASSPQTSVSSYNEQFF. The DNA for the CDR3 is TGTGCCAGCTCACCCCAGACTAGCGTGAGCTCCTACAATGAGCAGTTCTTC.

This clone occurred a few times. As DNA, the CDR3 is TGTGCCAGCTCACCAATTATCAGGGGCTCCTATGGCTACACCTTC. Translated, it gives CASSPIIRGSYGYTF. The chain combines TRBV18 with TRBJ1-2; D may be TRBD1 (6 bases). Per germline, CDR1 KGHSH and CDR2 LQKENI. This CDR3 has 15 residues. V lost 2 bases and J 4 bases, leaving 14 bases between the germline ends.

As regards this clone: Additional DNA sequences in this sample encode the identical CDR3. The chain couples TRBV18 to TRBJ1-2, with D hard to call. The CDR3 is 14 residues long. Trimming took 3 bases from V and 2 from J, leaving 10 bases between them. Germline CDR1 KGHSH, CDR2 LQKENI. The CDR3 DNA is TGTGCCAGCTCACCGGATGGAGGGAACTATGGCTACACCTTC. Amino acid sequence: CASSPDGGNYGYTF.

This chain connects TRBV5-5 to TRBJ1-2; D is ambiguous. This CDR3 has 16 amino acids. V lost 2 bases, J lost 4 bases, and 18 bases lay in between. The germline V gene encodes CDR1 SGHKS and CDR2 YYEKEE (reference sequence). For the CDR3, the DNA is TGTGCCAGCAGCTTCCGTTGGCCGACATTCAGCTATGGCTACACCTTC. Its translation is CASSFRWPTFSYGYTF.

V and J are TRBV21-1 and TRBJ1-1; TRBD1 is taken as the D call from the table, unchecked against the DNA. TRBV21-1 is assigned pseudogene status. CDR3 length equals 14 residues. Here the CDR3 DNA reads TGTGCCAGCAGCAAAGGACAGGGATGGGCTGAAGCTTTCTTT. This encodes CASSKGQGWAEAFF.

This clone has a handful of counts. This CDR3 is CASSLEGQAYNEQFF. In nucleotides, the CDR3 is TGCGCCAGCAGCTTGGAGGGACAGGCCTACAATGAGCAGTTCTTC. J is TRBJ2-1 and V is TRBV5-1; TRBD1 agrees at 8 bases. J was trimmed by 2 bases and V by 0 bases; bases with no gene match: 1. The CDR3 is 15 residues long. Germline values: CDR1 SGHRS, CDR2 YFSETQ.

The V call is TRBV5-1, the J call TRBJ2-1; 10 positions agree with TRBD2. Germline V CDR1 and CDR2: SGHRS, YFSETQ. The CDR3 consists of 15 residues. After removal of 5 bases from V and 7 bases from J, the junction contained 9 bases not matched to a gene. The CDR3 bases are TGCGCCAGCAGTGGGCTAGCGGGAGACGGGAATGAGCAGTTCTTC. It yields the protein CASSGLAGDGNEQFF.

This clone has a single count. For the CDR3, the DNA is TGTGCCAGCAGCCCGGGGGTAGGCGGGAATGTGAACGGGGAGCTGTTTTTT. Translation: CASSPGVGGNVNGELFF. This rearrangement joins TRBV6-8 to TRBJ2-2; D perhaps matches TRBD2 (6 bases). The CDR3 totals 17 residues. In germline, CDR1 is MNHGY, CDR2 SAAAGT. V was cut by 6 bases and J by 7 bases, with 24 bases left in between.

The chain is built from TRBV11-2 and TRBJ2-7; 11 bases line up with TRBD2. The length of the CDR3 is 17 residues. With V trimmed by 3 bases and J by 5 bases, 12 bases remained unmatched. CDR1 SGHAT and CDR2 FQNNGV come from the germline V gene. The CDR3: CASSLTQRTSGLNEQYF. CDR3 sequence (DNA): TGTGCCAGCAGCTTGACCCAAAGGACTAGCGGGTTGAACGAGCAGTACTTC.

This chain links TRBV28 with TRBJ2-7; 10 bases match TRBD1. The CDR3 runs 14 residues. The germline CDR1 and CDR2 sequences are MDHEN and SYDVKM. V shed 9 bases, J shed 6 bases, and the junction held 11 bases outside the gene matches. The CDR3: CARNTGTGAGEQYF. The CDR3 coding sequence is TGTGCCAGAAACACCGGGACAGGGGCGGGCGAGCAGTACTTC.

The V and J genes are TRBV5-1 and TRBJ2-3, with 7 bases fitting TRBD2. J was trimmed by 2 bases and V by 6 bases; bases with no gene match: 9. Germline CDR1 and CDR2: SGHRS and YFSETQ. This CDR3 spans 15 amino acids. CDR3 amino acids: CASKTSPRSTDTQYF. The CDR3 DNA sequence: TGCGCCAGCAAGACTAGCCCCAGGTCCACAGATACGCAGTATTTT. The entire variable domain, with the rest obtained from reference TRBV5-1 and TRBJ2-3, is as follows: KAGVTQTPRYLIKTRGQQVTLSCSPISGHRSVSWYQQTPGQGLQFLFEYFSETQRNKGNFPGRFSGRQFSNSRSEMNVSTLELGDSALYLCASKTSPRSTDTQYFGPGTRLTVL.

This rearrangement joins TRBV2 to TRBJ2-1, with 8 bases matching TRBD2. The junction had 1 base not matched to a gene; V was cut back by 1 base and J by 2 bases. Looked up from germline, CDR1 is SNHLY and CDR2 is FYNNEI. The CDR3 sequence is 15 residues long. As DNA, the CDR3 is TGTGCCAGCAGTGAAGACGGGGGGGCCTACAATGAGCAGTTCTTC. It translates to CASSEDGGAYNEQFF.

This clone was found once. The chain has TRBV3-1 (or the pseudogene TRBV3-2) and TRBJ1-2; D might be TRBD1 (6 bases). The germline gives CDR1 LGHDT, CDR2 YNNKEL (reference sequence). Trimming took 2 bases from V and 8 from J, leaving 18 bases between them. The CDR3 sequence is 15 residues long. CDR3 in DNA: TGTGCCAGCAGCCAATCCTTCCAGACAGGCGGGGGCTACACCTTC. Residues: CASSQSFQTGGGYTF.

The rearrangement joins TRBV6-5 to TRBJ1-2, with 8 bases lining up with TRBD1. Trimming at V came to 6 bases and at J to 7 bases, leaving 7 bases not matched to a gene. In germline, CDR1 is MNHEY, CDR2 SVGAGI. CDR3 length equals 13 residues. This CDR3 reads CASRDRVVIGYTF. As DNA, the CDR3 is TGTGCCAGCAGGGACAGGGTGGTGATTGGCTACACCTTC.

This clone is a singleton in its sample. The chain links TRBV4-2 to TRBJ1-1, with D tentatively TRBD1 (5 bases). Trimming removed 1 base at V and 1 base at J, with 7 bases between. This CDR3 region has 14 residues. Per germline, CDR1 LGHNA and CDR2 YNFKEQ. The DNA for the CDR3 is TGTGCCAGCAGCCAAGGGGGCAGGAACACTGAAGCTTTCTTT. Residues: CASSQGGRNTEAFF.

This chain joins TRBV5-6 and TRBJ1-4; D is unclear. CDR3 length: 14 residues. Germline lookup yields CDR1 SGHDT and CDR2 YYEEEE. V shed 4 bases and J shed 1 base, with 8 bases lying between them. CDR3 sequence: CASSPTRTNEKLFF. The CDR3, as DNA: TGTGCCAGCAGCCCGACTAGAACTAATGAAAAACTGTTTTTT.

This chain joins TRBV5-5 and TRBJ2-1; 8 nucleotides line up with TRBD1. The CDR3 extends over 15 amino acids. Germline CDR1 is SGHKS and CDR2 is YYEKEE (reference sequence). Trimming cost V 1 base and J 4 bases; bases outside gene matches: 4. CDR3 region: CASSLSGQGYNEQFF. The CDR3 DNA sequence: TGTGCCAGCAGCTTGTCTGGACAGGGATACAATGAGCAGTTCTTC.

CDR3 coding DNA: TGTGCCAGCTCACCGACCGGGGTCTCTAACTATGGCTACACCTTC. It translates to CASSPTGVSNYGYTF. The rearrangement uses TRBV18 and TRBJ1-2; D ambiguous. CDR1 is KGHSH, CDR2 LQKENI, per germline. The germline V and J ends were trimmed by 3 bases and 0 bases, with 11 bases remaining between them. The CDR3 totals 15 residues. Full variable domain (missing parts from reference TRBV18 and TRBJ1-2): NAGVMQNPRHLVRRRGQEARLRCSPMKGHSHVYWYRQLPEEGLKFMVYLQKENIIDESGMPKERFSAEFPKEGPSILRIQQVVRGDSAAYFCASSPTGVSNYGYTFGSGTRLTVV.

V is TRBV6-2 or TRBV6-3 and J is TRBJ2-7; 8 positions agree with TRBD1. CDR1 is MNHEY and CDR2 is SVGEGT in the germline V gene. V was clipped by 5 bases and J by 3 bases; unmatched bases: 6. The CDR3 contains 14 residues. CDR3 nucleotides: TGTGCCAGCAGTCCGACAGGGGTCCTCTACGAGCAGTACTTC. Encoded protein: CASSPTGVLYEQYF.

This clone was recorded a few times. V gene TRBV5-3 combines with J gene TRBJ1-1; tentatively, D is TRBD1 (5 bases). TRBV5-3 is sorted into the ORF group, with uncertain function. There are 15 residues in the CDR3. Trimming left V 2 bases short and J 0 bases short, with 11 bases between. Here the CDR3 DNA reads TGTGCCAGAAGCTTAAAAGGGGACTTGAACACTGAAGCTTTCTTT. The encoded protein is CARSLKGDLNTEAFF.

The CDR3 spells CASSVSSGSIQYF. CDR3 coding DNA: TGTGCCAGCAGTGTATCTAGCGGGAGTATTCAGTACTTC. V and J are TRBV2 and TRBJ2-4; 10 bases map to TRBD2. This CDR3 spans 13 amino acids. After removal of 4 bases from V and 10 bases from J, the junction contained 4 bases not matched to a gene. The V gene's germline CDR1 is SNHLY and CDR2 FYNNEI.

The chain carries TRBV6-1 and TRBJ1-2, with 7 bases that match TRBD1. CDR1 and CDR2 (germline): MNHNS, SASEGT. After removal of 2 bases from V and 6 bases from J, the junction contained 6 bases not matched to a gene. CDR3 size: 14 residues. The CDR3 DNA reads TGTGCCAGCAGTGAACGACAGGGTGTCGATGGCTACACCTTC. Translated: CASSERQGVDGYTF.

The V and J genes are TRBV7-2 and TRBJ1-2; D might be TRBD1 (6 bases). The CDR3 has 14 residues. With 4 bases removed from V and 8 bases from J, the gap between germline ends came to 17 bases. In germline, CDR1 is SGHTA, CDR2 FQGNSA. The CDR3 coding sequence is TGTGCCAGCAGCTCTGGTGTGAACAGGGTCGGCTACACCTTC. Translating it yields CASSSGVNRVGYTF.